This T cell receptor (beta chain) was captured in a study of T cell responses to AZD1222 COVID-19 vaccine. Pooled together were second doses at about 4 or about 12 weeks. TCRdb keeps only in-frame clones here, not all; method: immunoSEQ multiplex PCR. The sample includes about 150,000 clones, about 92% seen only once; the top ten take roughly 3.3%. Germline CDR1 is SGHDN and CDR2 is FVKESK. The CDR3 is made up of 15 amino acids. J was trimmed by 2 bases and V by 1 base; bases with no gene match: 1. This clone has just one count. This chain connects TRBV14 to TRBJ2-1, with 8 bases identical to TRBD1. This clonotype was sampled from an adult who received the AZD1222 COVID-19 vaccine. Sequences were derived from peripheral blood, sampled 28 days after the second AZD1222 dose. CDR3 amino acids: CASSQGTGTYNEQFF. The CDR3 DNA is TGTGCCAGCAGCCAAGGGACAGGGACCTACAATGAGCAGTTCTTC.